This T cell receptor beta chain was retrieved from a study of blood T cell repertoires in COVID-19. Study at large: COVID-19 samples, acute and convalescent, were from the United States, Italy and Spain.

Original processing methods: Nucleated cell number was recorded as an estimate derived from reference gene primer amplification. The protocol was immunoSEQ multiplex PCR, while the TCRdb copy is restricted to in-frame clones and leaves out a portion. For V, J and clone size, that table is used; D and trimming come from the DNA. The sample lists 150,000 to 200,000 clones; roughly 80% were seen once. The table lists this clone with a few counts. The germline gives CDR1 MNHNY, CDR2 SVGAGI (reference sequence). Losses at the gene ends were 6 bases for V and 2 bases for J; bases not matched to a gene: 13. The CDR3 loop spans 17 amino acids.

The chain employs TRBV6-6 and TRBJ2-1; 7 bases are shared with TRBD2. The source of this sequence is a woman aged 25 to 39 with acute or convalescent COVID-19. Sequenced sample: peripheral blood. CDR3 nucleotide sequence: TGTGCCAGCAGCCGACCTACGGGTAGCGGGCCCTACAATGAGCAGTTCTTC. Translated, it gives CASSRPTGSGPYNEQFF.